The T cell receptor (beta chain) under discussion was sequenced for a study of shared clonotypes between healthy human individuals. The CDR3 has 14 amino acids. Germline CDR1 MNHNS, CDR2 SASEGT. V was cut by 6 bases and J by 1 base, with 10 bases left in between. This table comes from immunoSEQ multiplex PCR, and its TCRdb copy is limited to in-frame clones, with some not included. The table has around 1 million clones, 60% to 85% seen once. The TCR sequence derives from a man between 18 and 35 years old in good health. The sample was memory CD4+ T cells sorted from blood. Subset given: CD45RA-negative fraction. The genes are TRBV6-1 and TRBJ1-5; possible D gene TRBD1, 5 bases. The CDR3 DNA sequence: TGTGCCAGCAGCTTCTGGGGGAGCAATCAGCCCCAGCATTTT. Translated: CASSFWGSNQPQHF.